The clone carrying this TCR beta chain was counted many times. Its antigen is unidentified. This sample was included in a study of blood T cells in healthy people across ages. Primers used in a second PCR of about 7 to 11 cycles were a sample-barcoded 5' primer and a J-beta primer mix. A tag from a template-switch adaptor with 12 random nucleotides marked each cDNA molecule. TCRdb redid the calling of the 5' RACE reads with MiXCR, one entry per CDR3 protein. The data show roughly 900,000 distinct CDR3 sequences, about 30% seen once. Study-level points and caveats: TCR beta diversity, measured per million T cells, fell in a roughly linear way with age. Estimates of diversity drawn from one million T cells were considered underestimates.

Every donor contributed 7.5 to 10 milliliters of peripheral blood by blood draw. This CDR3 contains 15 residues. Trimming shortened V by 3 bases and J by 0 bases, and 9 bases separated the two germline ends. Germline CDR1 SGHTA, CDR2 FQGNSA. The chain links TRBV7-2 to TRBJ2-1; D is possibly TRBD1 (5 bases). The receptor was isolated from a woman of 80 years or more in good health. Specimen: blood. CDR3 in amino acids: CASSFDSSSYNEQFF. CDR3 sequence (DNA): TGTGCCAGCAGCTTCGACAGCAGCTCCTACAATGAGCAGTTCTTC.